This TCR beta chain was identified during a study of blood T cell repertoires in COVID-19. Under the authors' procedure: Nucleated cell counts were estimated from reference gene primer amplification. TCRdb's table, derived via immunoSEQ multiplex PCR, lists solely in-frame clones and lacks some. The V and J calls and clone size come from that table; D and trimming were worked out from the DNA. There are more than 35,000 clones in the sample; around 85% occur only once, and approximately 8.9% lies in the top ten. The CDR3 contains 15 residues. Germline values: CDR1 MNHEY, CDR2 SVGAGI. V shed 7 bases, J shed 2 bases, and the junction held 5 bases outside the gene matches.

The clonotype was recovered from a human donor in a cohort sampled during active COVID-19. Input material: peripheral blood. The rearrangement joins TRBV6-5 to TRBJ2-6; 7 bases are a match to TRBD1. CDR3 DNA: TGTGCCAGCAAACCCCAGGGGGCTGGGGCCAACGTCCTGACTTTC. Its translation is CASKPQGAGANVLTF.